The clone carrying this T cell receptor (beta chain) was counted a few times. The antigen remains undetermined. The data derive from a study of response to subunit inactivated influenza vaccine. Findings and caveats of the study: Authors suggested each seasonal influenza vaccination recruits few new T cells.

Trimming removed 5 bases from V and 6 bases from J, with 11 bases in between. CDR1 and CDR2 from the germline V gene are MDHEN and SYDVKM. The CDR3 totals 13 residues. TCRdb re-analysed the RT-PCR reads in MiXCR, keeping a single row per CDR3 protein. The table shows more than 700,000 distinct CDR3 sequences, with 21% occurring only once. V and J are TRBV28 and TRBJ2-1, with D possibly TRBD1 on 6 matching bases. The specimen was PBMCs from blood, collected approximately 5 days after vaccination. This TCR derives from a man aged 50 or older who received an inactivated influenza vaccine. The CDR3 is CASSQGQINEQFF. As DNA, the CDR3 is TGTGCCAGCAGTCAAGGACAGATCAATGAGCAGTTCTTC.